This TCR beta chain emerged from a study of radiotherapy plus CTLA-4 blockade in lung cancer. Ipilimumab-mediated CTLA-4 blockade plus focal radiation was given to patients having chemo-refractory metastatic non-small-cell lung cancer. The table came from immunoSEQ multiplex PCR; TCRdb's copy has only in-frame clones and leaves some out. The sample holds about 28,000 clones; 70% to 80% are singletons and the top ten take 7.7%. The CDR3 is 16 amino acids. Trimming removed 0 bases at V and 1 base at J, with 12 bases between. The germline gives CDR1 ENHRY, CDR2 SYGVKD. This rearrangement joins TRBV10-3 to TRBJ2-5; D unclear. The material sequenced was peripheral blood, taken from a patient treated with radiotherapy plus ipilimumab. This clonotype was obtained from a human donor with non-small cell lung cancer who had stable disease on radiotherapy plus ipilimumab. This chain's CDR3 is CAISESFLPGQETQYF. As DNA, the CDR3 is TGTGCCATCAGTGAGTCGTTTCTTCCAGGCCAAGAGACCCAGTACTTC.